Sequencing of this TCR beta chain was carried out in a study of CD8 T cells in ankylosing spondylitis. V gave up 0 bases and J gave up 4 bases; unmatched junction bases: 4. CDR3 length equals 16 residues. Germline V lookup: CDR1 SGHRS, CDR2 YFSETQ. In regard to this clonotype: Its target is unknown.

General study results and limits: Reported data indicate significant enrichment of disease-linked clones within matched ankylosing spondylitis synovial fluid.

MiXCR, applied by TCRdb to the 5' RACE reads, yields one record per CDR3 protein. Of approximately 45,000 distinct CDR3 sequences detected, approximately 10% appear once; the ten largest clones hold about 1.4%. The sample was blood, either unsorted or a sorted T cell fraction (not recorded which). This clonotype was obtained from a male donor with ankylosing spondylitis or in good health (not recorded which). The chain carries TRBV5-1 and TRBJ2-3; the match to TRBD2 covers 11 bases. The CDR3, as DNA: TGCGCCAGCAGCTTGGATAGCGGGGGGGCTTCAGATACGCAGTATTTT. Its translation: CASSLDSGGASDTQYF. Combining the CDR3 with reference TRBV5-1 and TRBJ2-3 gives the whole variable domain KAGVTQTPRYLIKTRGQQVTLSCSPISGHRSVSWYQQTPGQGLQFLFEYFSETQRNKGNFPGRFSGRQFSNSRSEMNVSTLELGDSALYLCASSLDSGGASDTQYFGPGTRLTVL.